This T cell receptor (beta chain) stems from a study of cytomegalovirus exposure and HLA in healthy donors. Trimming stripped 8 bases from V and 6 bases from J, with 14 bases between. Looked up from germline, CDR1 is MNHNS and CDR2 is SASEGT. The CDR3 extends over 12 amino acids. The study, taken as a whole, reports: Most TCR sequences proved rare, with some public TCRs found in many donors. As a later analysis revealed, the rate of TCR association differed by HLA locus, with DRB1 most and HLA-C fewest.

In the case of this clone: The antigen is not known.

Amplification used 60 Vbeta primers and 13 Jbeta primers. TCRdb's table, derived via immunoSEQ multiplex PCR, lists solely in-frame clones and lacks some. The sample lists some 130,000 clones, nearly 65% occurring once. Sequenced input: PBMCs. This TCR derives from a man between 40 and 49 years old in good health and CMV-seropositive. This sequence joins TRBV6-1 and TRBJ2-7; tentatively, D is TRBD1 (6 bases). The CDR3 DNA reads TGTGCCAGCTGGACGGGACAAGCCGAGCAGTACTTC. Translated, it gives CASWTGQAEQYF.